Each of the 12 T cell receptor beta chains below was sequenced from the same sample in a study of T-cell memory formation after mild COVID-19 (dated by TCRdb to the early 2020s). Preparation of the library involved 5' RACE. The sample was run on an Illumina NovaSeq 6000. TCRdb ran its own pipeline on the public reads, namely fastp trimming at Q25 and MiXCR clone calling, and kept in-frame beta chains. Each entry is one CDR3 protein sequence, shown with its most common DNA and genes. This sample is represented by 150,000 or so distinct CDR3 sequences; 14% of them were singletons. The top ten clones comprise roughly 13% of the sample. Specimen: PBMCs or a T cell subset sorted from them (not recorded which). Receptors were obtained from an adult woman who had mild COVID-19 (a few samples of this study predate the infection). The sample titles of this study are shuffled in the database, so cell type and time point are left out; the donor was told from shared clones.

In this sample, this clonotype turned up once. DNA of the CDR3: TGTGCCAGCAGGGAGCCCAGCGGGAGCCCGGATGAGCAGTTCTTC. Translated, it gives CASREPSGSPDEQFF. The V and J genes are TRBV7-2 and TRBJ2-1; TRBD2 matches 8 bases. Germline loops: CDR1 SGHTA, CDR2 FQGNSA. The J segment lost 8 bases and the V segment lost 6 bases, leaving 12 bases of the junction unmatched. CDR3 length: 15 residues.

This clonotype came up a few times. The DNA of the CDR3 is TGTGCCAGCAGCCAAGAACGAGCGTGGGACACCGGGGAGCTGTTTTTT. It encodes CASSQERAWDTGELFF. V and J are TRBV4-2 and TRBJ2-2; D gene unclear. Germline V gene sequence: CDR1 LGHNA, CDR2 YNFKEQ. The CDR3 loop spans 16 amino acids. V dropped 0 bases and J dropped 3 bases, with 11 bases sitting between them.

V usage is TRBV5-1 and J usage is TRBJ2-6; 7 nucleotides align to TRBD1. In germline, CDR1 is SGHRS, CDR2 YFSETQ. The ends lost 3 bases at V and 2 bases at J; junction bases unmatched: 2. CDR3 length equals 15 residues. CDR3 in DNA: TGCGCCAGCAGCTCTACAGGGGCTGGGGCCAACGTCCTGACTTTC. Translated: CASSSTGAGANVLTF.

This chain connects TRBV19 to TRBJ2-1; D is uncertain. V gave up 3 bases and J gave up 4 bases, with 7 bases separating them. This CDR3 is built from 13 residues. Germline values: CDR1 LNHDA, CDR2 SQIVND (reference sequence). CDR3 DNA: TGTGCCAGTAGTATCGCGGTGTACAATGAGCAGTTCTTC. This sequence encodes CASSIAVYNEQFF. The full variable domain, completed using reference TRBV19 and TRBJ2-1, is DGGITQSPKYLFRKEGQNVTLSCEQNLNHDAMYWYRQDPGQGLRLIYYSQIVNDFQKGDIAEGYSVSREKKESFPLTVTSAQKNPTAFYLCASSIAVYNEQFFGPGTRLTVL.

V usage is TRBV5-1 and J usage is TRBJ1-1, with 9 bases that match TRBD1. V dropped 3 bases and J dropped 8; count of bases not matched to a gene: 2. Looked up from germline, CDR1 is SGHRS and CDR2 is YFSETQ. This CDR3 has 12 amino acids. As DNA, the CDR3 is TGCGCCAGCAGCTATACAGGGGGCGAAGCTTTCTTT. Translation gives CASSYTGGEAFF.

This clonotype was seen only a few times. V usage is TRBV7-2 and J usage is TRBJ2-7, with a possible D match to TRBD2 (6 bases). V lost 1 base, J lost 4 bases, and 14 bases lay in between. Germline assignment: CDR1 SGHTA and CDR2 FQGNSA. The CDR3 has 15 residues. CDR3 loop: CASSLEASVGYEQYF. In DNA form, the CDR3 reads TGTGCCAGCAGCTTAGAGGCTAGCGTTGGGTACGAGCAGTACTTC.

This chain uses TRBV19 with TRBJ2-1; the match to TRBD1 covers 9 bases. V lost 4 bases to trimming and J lost 7 bases; unmatched junction nucleotides: 8. The germline V gene has CDR1 LNHDA and CDR2 SQIVND (reference sequence). The CDR3 length is 15 residues. This CDR3 reads CASSTGTGKNNEQFF. As DNA, the CDR3 is TGTGCCAGTAGTACGGGGACAGGGAAAAATAATGAGCAGTTCTTC.

The J gene is TRBJ2-1, the V gene TRBV6-2 or TRBV6-3, with 7 bases aligning to TRBD2. V was pared by 7 bases and J by 5 bases, with 11 bases of the junction left unmatched. The CDR3 runs 15 residues. CDR1 is MNHEY, CDR2 SVGEGT, per germline. CDR3 region: CASNTPGLQDNEQFF. The CDR3 DNA follows: TGTGCCAGCAACACACCGGGACTACAAGACAATGAGCAGTTCTTC.

This clonotype was observed at least ten times. The chain has TRBV29-1 and TRBJ2-7; TRBD2 matches at 7 bases. CDR1 is SQVTM, CDR2 ANQGSEA, per germline. The CDR3 has 11 residues. Trimming removed 7 bases from V and 6 bases from J; junction bases left unmatched: 6. In DNA form, the CDR3 reads TGCAGCGCCGCATCGGGAGGCGAGCAGTACTTC. Encoded protein: CSAASGGEQYF.

This clonotype occurred a few times. The V call is TRBV5-1, the J call TRBJ2-1; 8 nucleotides line up with TRBD1. The CDR3 spans 14 residues. The V gene's germline CDR1 is SGHRS and CDR2 YFSETQ. With V trimmed by 4 bases and J by 7 bases, 7 bases remained unmatched. In DNA form, the CDR3 reads TGCGCCAGCAGCCCGCCGGACAGGGTGAATGAGCAGTTCTTC. Translation gives CASSPPDRVNEQFF.

This clonotype was detected a few times. Here the CDR3 DNA reads TGTGCCACCAGTGATGTCCCGGGACACACCGGGGAGCTGTTTTTT. It is translated as CATSDVPGHTGELFF. The chain couples TRBV24-1 to TRBJ2-2; TRBD1 or TRBD2 may be the D gene (5 bases each). The CDR3 extends over 15 amino acids. The V end was cut by 3 bases, the J end by 3 bases, with 10 bases between. The germline V gene encodes CDR1 KGHDR and CDR2 SFDVKD.

This clonotype was counted between two and nine times. This chain joins TRBV20-1 and TRBJ2-3, with TRBD2 matching over 10 bases. With 3 bases clipped from V and 3 bases from J, the junction kept 15 bases outside the gene matches. From germline, CDR1 is DFQATT and CDR2 SNEGSKA (reference sequence). The CDR3 contains 18 residues. The CDR3 protein is CSASWRVRSGRDTDTQYF. As DNA, the CDR3 is TGCAGTGCTAGTTGGAGGGTTAGGAGCGGGAGGGATACAGATACGCAGTATTTT.